This record looks at one T cell receptor beta chain sequence and its context. The target antigen is unknown. The record originates from a study of OX40 agonist ivuxolimab in advanced cancers. Overall study context: Past anti-PD-1, anti-PD-L1 or anti-CTLA-4 therapy was accepted, and 30% to 45% had received some. Broader study findings: Circulating CD4+ and CD8+ T cells showed clonal expansion by week 6 at 0.1 to 3.0 mg/kg. Researchers did not establish what antigens the expanded peripheral T cells target.

Exclusion applied to patients with autoimmune disease history or systemic immunosuppression. V dropped 7 bases and J dropped 1 base, with 17 bases sitting between them. The CDR3 contains 16 residues. CDR1 is MNHEY, CDR2 SMNVEV, per germline (reference sequence). Profiled with immunoSEQ multiplex PCR; TCRdb holds only in-frame clones, not every one. The table shows 100,000 to 110,000 clones, with 70% to 90% occurring only once. The genes are TRBV27 and TRBJ1-5, with D possibly TRBD1 on 5 matching bases. The clonotype comes from an adult with an advanced solid tumor such as melanoma, head and neck, liver or kidney cancer. Sequenced here: CD4+ or CD8+ T cells sorted from blood, sampled in a trial of the OX40 agonist ivuxolimab. The DNA for the CDR3 is TGTGCCAGCACGGCGGTCGGGGGAGGGAGCAATCAGCCCCAGCATTTT. Protein: CASTAVGGGSNQPQHF.